This T cell receptor beta chain was profiled in a study of blood T cell repertoires in COVID-19. Study background: Samples of COVID-19 (acute and convalescent) were obtained from the United States, Italy and Spain. T cells, B-cell-depleted T cells, or PBMCs supplied cDNA or gDNA.

This CDR3 region has 15 residues. Germline CDR1 ENHRY, CDR2 SYGVKD. Trimming took 6 bases from V and 2 from J; bases not matched to a gene: 7. In the original analysis: Reference gene primer amplification yielded estimated nucleated cell counts. Profiled with immunoSEQ multiplex PCR; TCRdb holds only in-frame clones, not every one. V and J calls and clone size are given by that table; D and trimming were obtained from the DNA. The table includes tens of thousands of clones, about four fifths detected once. This clone came up a few times. This chain links TRBV10-3 with TRBJ1-2, with 9 nucleotides matching TRBD1. The material sequenced was peripheral blood. This clonotype originated in a human donor in a cohort sampled during active COVID-19. The CDR3 nucleotides read TGTGCCATCAGCCGGACAGGGGATGGCAACTATGGCTACACCTTC. The encoded protein is CAISRTGDGNYGYTF.